Sequencing of this T cell receptor beta chain was carried out in a study of cytotoxic CD8 clonotypes in ibrutinib-treated CLL. About the research overall: Recorded responses included 25 or so partial and 2 complete; following median 68 months, roughly 15 stayed remitted and roughly 12 progressed. Study-wide points: Clonality went up at the time of ibrutinib response, stayed stable in sustained remission, and later dropped back toward its baseline level at progression.

Comment on this clone: Its antigen is as yet unknown.

Sequenced by immunoSEQ multiplex PCR; TCRdb stores in-frame clones only, minus some. The sample contains 40,000 to 50,000 clones, roughly 57% of which appear only once. The CDR3 contains 15 residues. With 4 bases removed from V and 2 bases from J, the gap between germline ends came to 14 bases. CDR1 SGHNT and CDR2 YYREEE come from the germline V gene (reference sequence). The sequence was collected from a human donor with chronic lymphocytic leukemia. This specimen was PBMCs, taken after 24 months of ibrutinib treatment. The chain has TRBV5-4 and TRBJ2-3; D might be TRBD2 (7 bases). CDR3 DNA sequence: TGTGCCAGCAGCCCGGGGGCGGGGGTCACAGATACGCAGTATTTT. Protein sequence: CASSPGAGVTDTQYF.